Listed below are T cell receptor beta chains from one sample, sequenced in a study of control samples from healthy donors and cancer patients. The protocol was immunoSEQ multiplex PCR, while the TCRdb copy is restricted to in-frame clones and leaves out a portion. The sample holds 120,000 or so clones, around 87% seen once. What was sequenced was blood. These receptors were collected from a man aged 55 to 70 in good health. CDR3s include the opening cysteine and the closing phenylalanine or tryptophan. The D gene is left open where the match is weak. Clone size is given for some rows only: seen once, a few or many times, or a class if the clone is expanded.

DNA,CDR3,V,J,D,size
TGTGCCAGCAGTGAATTCCGGGGGGCAGGGAGCTCTGGAAACACCATATATTTT,CASSEFRGAGSSGNTIYF,TRBV2,TRBJ1-3,-,-
TGTGCCAGCAGCCGGGTAGAGACCCAGTACTTC,CASSRVETQYF,TRBV3-1/TRBV3-2,TRBJ2-5,-,few
TGTGCCAGCAGCTGGACGGTAGCAACTAATGAAAAACTGTTTTTT,CASSWTVATNEKLFF,TRBV3-1/TRBV3-2,TRBJ1-4,-,-
TGTGCCAGCAGCCTCGGGGGAGCCACAGATACGCAGTATTTT,CASSLGGATDTQYF,TRBV7-2,TRBJ2-3,-,-
TGTGCCAGCAGCAACAGGGGTGGCTACACCTTC,CASSNRGGYTF,TRBV12-3/TRBV12-4,TRBJ1-2,TRBD1,-
TGTGCCAGCAGCGTAGCCCATGGAACAACTAATGAAAAACTGTTTTTT,CASSVAHGTTNEKLFF,TRBV9,TRBJ1-4,-,-
TGTGCCAGCAGCCATGCATCCTACGAGCAGTACTTC,CASSHASYEQYF,TRBV3-1/TRBV3-2,TRBJ2-7,-,-
TGTGCCAGCAGCTTAGCGGGGGAAGGCTTATGGGCAGATACGCAGTATTTT,CASSLAGEGLWADTQYF,TRBV7-6,TRBJ2-3,-,-
TGTGCCAGCAGCTTACGTGCTCGGGGGGCGAACACTGAAGCTTTCTTT,CASSLRARGANTEAFF,TRBV7-2,TRBJ1-1,-,-
TGTGCCAGCAGCTTAGCTCCCCTAGCGGCCGGGGAGCTGTTTTTT,CASSLAPLAAGELFF,TRBV7-2,TRBJ2-2,TRBD2,-
TGTGCCAGCAGTTTTGGGGCGGGGAGGCCAGATACGCAGTATTTT,CASSFGAGRPDTQYF,TRBV28,TRBJ2-3,-,-
TGTGCCAGCAGCGACGACCCTCTCGGCTACACCTTC,CASSDDPLGYTF,TRBV12-3/TRBV12-4,TRBJ1-2,-,-
TGTGCCAGCAGTTTAGAGTATTCACCCCTCCACTTT,CASSLEYSPLHF,TRBV28,TRBJ1-6,-,-
TGTGCCAGCTCGCACGACAGGGGAGAGACCCAGTACTTC,CASSHDRGETQYF,TRBV18,TRBJ2-5,TRBD1,-
TGCGCCAGCAGCCCGGAACCCCTCTCCCACGAGCAGTACTTC,CASSPEPLSHEQYF,TRBV5-1,TRBJ2-7,-,once
TGCGCCAGCAGCTTGGAGGGCGCGGATACGCAGTATTTT,CASSLEGADTQYF,TRBV5-1,TRBJ2-3,-,-
TGTGCCAGCACCCTCTGGGACAGGCCCTACGAGCAGTACTTC,CASTLWDRPYEQYF,TRBV28,TRBJ2-7,TRBD1,-
TGTGCCAGCACCCCGATCGTAAAGCCGGGACAGGGGGCTTACGAGCAGTACTTC,CASTPIVKPGQGAYEQYF,TRBV6-2/TRBV6-3,TRBJ2-7,TRBD1,-
TGTGCCAGCAGCTTCGACGCGGGGGGGCCTGACGAGCAGTACTTC,CASSFDAGGPDEQYF,TRBV7-2,TRBJ2-7,TRBD2,-
TGTGCCAGCAGTTCTTCAGCCTATGGCTACACCTTC,CASSSSAYGYTF,TRBV28,TRBJ1-2,-,-
TGTGCCTGGAGTTCCCGACAGGCAAATACTGAAGCTTTCTTT,CAWSSRQANTEAFF,TRBV30,TRBJ1-1,-,-
TGTGCCACCAGTGATTTAGGACAGGGGGCCTACAATGAGCAGTTCTTC,CATSDLGQGAYNEQFF,TRBV24-1,TRBJ2-1,TRBD1,-
TGCGCCACCTCGGTAGCTGGGGCTGGCGAAAAACTGTTTTTT,CATSVAGAGEKLFF,TRBV10-2,TRBJ1-4,-,-
TGCGCCAGCAGCTTGCATCCAGGGGGAGGCACTGAAGCTTTCTTT,CASSLHPGGGTEAFF,TRBV5-1,TRBJ1-1,TRBD1,-
TGTGCCAGCAGCCCAACCGGGACTAGCGGGGGCCGGGCAGATACGCAGTATTTT,CASSPTGTSGGRADTQYF,TRBV14,TRBJ2-3,TRBD2,-
TGTGCCAGCAGCCTTTATCCAGATACGCAGTATTTT,CASSLYPDTQYF,TRBV7-6,TRBJ2-3,-,-
TGTGCCAGCAGCCGGACAGGAGTTAGCACAGATACGCAGTATTTT,CASSRTGVSTDTQYF,TRBV9,TRBJ2-3,TRBD1,-
TGTGCCAGCAGCTTCAGACAGGGAGATAATTCACCCCTCCACTTT,CASSFRQGDNSPLHF,TRBV7-8,TRBJ1-6,TRBD1,-
TGTGCCAGCAGCTTAGACGGCGCTACAGGGTTGGACGAGCAGTACTTC,CASSLDGATGLDEQYF,TRBV7-9,TRBJ2-7,-,-
TGTGCCAGCAGCTTAAACTTTGGGACAGGGGGCGGTGAGCAGTTCTTC,CASSLNFGTGGGEQFF,TRBV7-3,TRBJ2-1,TRBD1,-
TGTGCCACCCGAAACTGGGACGACTTATCCCCTTTTTTTAACTATGGCTACACCTTC,CATRNWDDLSPFFNYGYTF,TRBV21-1,TRBJ1-2,-,-
TGCGCCAGCCATACCCACGGGGAACTGAACTATGGCTACACCTTC,CASHTHGELNYGYTF,TRBV5-1,TRBJ1-2,-,-
TGTGCCAGCAGTTATACAGGGGGTTTGTATTTT,CASSYTGGLYF,TRBV28,TRBJ1-3,TRBD1,-
TGTGCCAGCAGCCAGGGGTTATATGGCTACACCTTC,CASSQGLYGYTF,TRBV3-1/TRBV3-2,TRBJ1-2,-,-
TGTGCCAGCAGATTACGACAGGCGCGCTCTGGAAACACCATATATTTT,CASRLRQARSGNTIYF,TRBV28,TRBJ1-3,-,-
TGTGCCAGCTCACCACCGGGAAGACAAGAGACCCAGTACTTC,CASSPPGRQETQYF,TRBV18,TRBJ2-5,-,few